The 30 T cell receptor beta chains below all came from one sample that was sequenced in a study of OX40 agonist ivuxolimab in advanced cancers. Method: immunoSEQ multiplex PCR; TCRdb's copy keeps in-frame clones and lacks some. This sample has approximately 77,000 clones, with roughly 91% found just once. This sample comprised CD4+ or CD8+ T cells sorted from blood, obtained in a trial of the OX40 agonist ivuxolimab. The receptor set was obtained from an adult with an advanced solid tumor such as melanoma, head and neck, liver or kidney cancer.

This rearrangement joins TRBV5-5 to TRBJ1-2, with TRBD1 identical over 8 bases. Germline V gene data show CDR1 as SGHKS and CDR2 as YYEKEE (reference sequence). The CDR3 totals 15 residues. The J segment lost 7 bases and the V segment lost 4 bases, leaving 12 bases of the junction unmatched. CDR3 sequence: CASSATDRGEAGYTF. CDR3 nucleotides: TGTGCCAGCAGCGCCACCGACAGGGGAGAAGCTGGCTACACCTTC.

The V gene is TRBV5-1, the J gene TRBJ2-3; no definite D call. V shed 2 bases and J shed 9 bases, with 13 bases lying between them. This CDR3 comprises 13 residues. Germline V gene data show CDR1 as SGHRS and CDR2 as YFSETQ. The DNA of the CDR3 is TGCGCCAGCAGCTTACCCCCTAGTAAGACGCAGTATTTT. It is translated as CASSLPPSKTQYF.

This rearrangement joins TRBV27 to TRBJ2-2, with TRBD2 matching over 7 bases. Trimming at V came to 8 bases and at J to 4 bases, leaving 7 bases not matched to a gene. The CDR3 consists of 14 residues. Germline lookup yields CDR1 MNHEY and CDR2 SMNVEV (reference sequence). The CDR3 is CASWAGARTGELFF. CDR3 DNA: TGTGCCAGCTGGGCGGGAGCTCGCACCGGGGAGCTGTTTTTT.

This chain joins TRBV6-6 and TRBJ2-1; tentatively, D is TRBD2 (6 bases). The CDR3 extends over 14 amino acids. V shed 6 bases and J shed 5 bases, with 14 bases lying between them. From germline, CDR1 is MNHNY and CDR2 SVGAGI (reference sequence). CDR3 in amino acids: CASRKQEGDNEQFF. CDR3 coding DNA: TGTGCCAGCAGAAAACAGGAGGGAGACAATGAGCAGTTCTTC.

The rearrangement links TRBV18 to TRBJ2-7; 12 bases agree with TRBD2. CDR1 and CDR2 (germline): KGHSH, LQKENI. This CDR3 has 16 residues. The V gene end was trimmed by 2 bases and the J gene end by 4 bases; junction bases not matched to a gene: 6. DNA for the CDR3: TGTGCCAGCTCACCAGCCCTAGCGGGAGGGATTTACGAGCAGTACTTC. The encoded protein is CASSPALAGGIYEQYF. Using reference TRBV18 and TRBJ2-7 for the parts outside the CDR3, the full variable domain is NAGVMQNPRHLVRRRGQEARLRCSPMKGHSHVYWYRQLPEEGLKFMVYLQKENIIDESGMPKERFSAEFPKEGPSILRIQQVVRGDSAAYFCASSPALAGGIYEQYFGPGTRLTVT.

Only a few counts were recorded for this clone. The rearrangement uses TRBV2 and TRBJ1-5; D is perhaps TRBD1 (5 bases). The ends were cut back, 2 bases at V and 7 bases at J, with 9 bases in the middle. The CDR3 is 13 amino acids. Germline V gene data show CDR1 as SNHLY and CDR2 as FYNNEI. The CDR3 region is CASSERGWQPQHF. For the CDR3, the DNA is TGTGCCAGCAGTGAACGGGGGTGGCAGCCCCAGCATTTT.

This clone was observed a few times. This rearrangement joins TRBV5-4 to TRBJ1-2; a possible D gene is TRBD1 (5 bases). The CDR3 sequence is 14 residues long. CDR1 SGHNT and CDR2 YYREEE come from the germline V gene (reference sequence). Trimming removed 6 bases at V and 2 bases at J, with 14 bases between. CDR3 in DNA: TGTGCCAGCACCGTAGGGACGGAGAACTATGGCTACACCTTC. Translated, it gives CASTVGTENYGYTF.

V is TRBV28 and J is TRBJ1-1, with D perhaps matching TRBD1 (5 bases). Trimming took 3 bases from V and 6 from J, leaving 14 bases between them. Germline CDR1 and CDR2: MDHEN and SYDVKM. This CDR3 comprises 14 residues. This chain's CDR3 is CASSLGQIGAEAFF. DNA of the CDR3: TGTGCCAGCAGTTTGGGGCAGATCGGCGCTGAAGCTTTCTTT.

There are a few counts of this clone. The genes are TRBV19 and TRBJ1-5; D is unclear. The CDR3 is 13 residues long. V shed 7 bases and J shed 4 bases, with 11 bases lying between them. The germline V gene encodes CDR1 LNHDA and CDR2 SQIVND (reference sequence). In nucleotides, the CDR3 is TGTGCCAGTACCGTCGCGGGGAATCAGCCCCAGCATTTT. This gives the protein CASTVAGNQPQHF.

The chain uses TRBV7-2 and TRBJ2-7; perhaps TRBD2 as D (5 bases). The CDR3 contains 14 residues. The germline gives CDR1 SGHTA, CDR2 FQGNSA. Trimming cost V 5 bases and J 4 bases, with 15 bases left between them. The CDR3 loop is CASSQQTGSYEQYF. The CDR3 region has the DNA TGTGCCAGCAGCCAACAGACGGGGAGTTACGAGCAGTACTTC.

V is TRBV7-2 and J is TRBJ2-1; 11 nucleotides align to TRBD2. Germline V CDR1 and CDR2: SGHTA, FQGNSA. V gave up 0 bases and J gave up 9 bases; unmatched junction bases: 7. This CDR3 is 16 amino acids long. The CDR3 loop is CASSLARLAGTSEQFF. The CDR3 DNA sequence: TGTGCCAGCAGCTTAGCCCGACTAGCGGGGACTTCTGAGCAGTTCTTC.

The chain combines TRBV10-3 with TRBJ1-1; unclear D gene. The V and J ends lost 5 bases and 5 bases respectively, with 12 bases between them. Germline V gene sequence: CDR1 ENHRY, CDR2 SYGVKD. CDR3 size: 13 residues. As DNA, the CDR3 is TGTGCCATCAGTAAATACCGGGAGACTGAAGCTTTCTTT. It translates to CAISKYRETEAFF.

The CDR3 protein is CASSLVVADTDTQYF. The CDR3, as DNA: TGTGCCAGCAGCTTAGTCGTGGCAGACACAGATACGCAGTATTTT. The chain recombines TRBV7-9 with TRBJ2-3; no clear D. The germline CDR1 and CDR2 sequences are SEHNR and FQNEAQ (reference sequence). The V gene lost 1 base and the J gene lost 2 bases, with 10 bases spanning the gap. This CDR3 contains 15 residues.

About this clone itself: An end of the junction differs from the germline gene, which may be a read error. The chain couples TRBV7-7 to TRBJ2-5; perhaps TRBD2 as D (6 bases). CDR3 length: 13 amino acids. Germline V gene lookup returns CDR1 SSHAT and CDR2 FNYEAQ (reference sequence). In nucleotides, the CDR3 is TGTGCTAGCAGCCCTAGCGTCCCTGAGACCCAGTACTTC. It specifies CASSPSVPETQYF.

The rearrangement joins TRBV4-2 to TRBJ2-7; D is undetermined. The CDR3 runs 13 residues. V lost 0 bases, J lost 3 bases, and 6 bases lay in between. CDR1 LGHNA and CDR2 YNFKEQ come from the germline V gene. CDR3 nucleotides: TGTGCCAGCAGCCAAGAGGGAAACTACGAGCAGTACTTC. Translation gives CASSQEGNYEQYF.

This sequence joins TRBV18 and TRBJ2-2, with a tentative D call TRBD2 (5 bases). V was trimmed by 9 bases and J by 4 bases, leaving 15 bases between them. The germline gives CDR1 KGHSH, CDR2 LQKENI. This CDR3 spans 14 amino acids. CDR3 coding DNA: TGTGCCAGTATACGGGATCGCGGCACCGGGGAGCTGTTTTTT. As protein: CASIRDRGTGELFF.

V is TRBV5-1 and J is TRBJ2-5; D might be TRBD2 (5 bases). CDR3 size: 16 residues. V was cut by 2 bases and J by 1 base, with 15 bases left in between. CDR1 SGHRS and CDR2 YFSETQ come from the germline V gene. CDR3 sequence (DNA): TGCGCCAGCAGCTTAGGCAGCCTTGGAGGCCAAGAGACCCAGTACTTC. It is translated as CASSLGSLGGQETQYF.

The table lists this clone with a few counts. The V call is TRBV9, the J call TRBJ1-5; no definite D call. Germline CDR1 reads SGDLS; CDR2 reads YYNGEE. Deletions cut 0 bases from V and 2 bases from J, with 9 bases between. The CDR3 loop spans 15 amino acids. The CDR3 nucleotides read TGTGCCAGCAGCGTAGGGAGGTTAGGCAATCAGCCCCAGCATTTT. Protein: CASSVGRLGNQPQHF.

V gene TRBV27 combines with J gene TRBJ2-1; TRBD2 aligns across 9 bases. CDR3 length: 15 amino acids. The V gene end was trimmed by 6 bases and the J gene end by 4 bases; junction bases not matched to a gene: 7. Germline CDR1 and CDR2: MNHEY and SMNVEV (reference sequence). The CDR3 sequence is CASSRSGGPYNEQFF. CDR3 in DNA: TGTGCCAGCAGCCGTAGCGGGGGCCCTTACAATGAGCAGTTCTTC.

CDR3 loop: CASSLLGGDTEAFF. In nucleotides, the CDR3 is TGTGCCAGCAGCTTATTGGGAGGGGACACTGAAGCTTTCTTT. The chain links TRBV7-9 to TRBJ1-1; maybe TRBD1 (5 bases). CDR1 is SEHNR, CDR2 FQNEAQ, per germline (reference sequence). This CDR3 has 14 residues. V was clipped by 2 bases and J by 3 bases, with 10 bases between them.

The chain carries TRBV4-2 and TRBJ1-2; 11 bases fit TRBD1. Germline CDR1 and CDR2: LGHNA and YNFKEQ. CDR3 size: 15 residues. The J segment lost 3 bases and the V segment lost 4 bases, leaving 4 bases of the junction unmatched. Here the CDR3 reads CASSLDRGRYYGYTF. In DNA, the CDR3 is TGTGCCAGCAGCCTGGACAGGGGGCGTTACTATGGCTACACCTTC.

The rearrangement uses TRBV7-2 and TRBJ2-5; possible D gene TRBD2, 6 bases. The CDR3 has 14 amino acids. The germline V gene has CDR1 SGHTA and CDR2 FQGNSA. V was pared by 4 bases and J by 5 bases, with 14 bases between. The CDR3 reads CASSYRHRGETQYF. The CDR3 nucleotides are TGTGCCAGCAGCTATCGTCATCGGGGGGAGACCCAGTACTTC.

This clone has just a few counts. The CDR3 sequence is CASSLLQGLAGTDTQYF. DNA of the CDR3: TGTGCCAGCAGCCTACTTCAAGGGCTAGCGGGAACAGATACGCAGTATTTT. This chain joins TRBV7-9 and TRBJ2-3; TRBD2 matches at 9 bases. Germline assignment: CDR1 SEHNR and CDR2 FQNEAQ (reference sequence). The CDR3 is made up of 17 amino acids. V lost 5 bases to trimming and J lost 3 bases; unmatched junction nucleotides: 12.

The CDR3 nucleotides read TGTGCCAGCAGTTTCACCGATTCCTACGAGCAGTACTTC. Translated: CASSFTDSYEQYF. The chain joins TRBV28 to TRBJ2-7; unclear D gene. From germline, CDR1 is MDHEN and CDR2 SYDVKM. The CDR3 is 13 residues long. V lost 3 bases and J 1 base, leaving 7 bases between the germline ends.

The rearrangement links TRBV27 to TRBJ2-3; D gene uncertain. V dropped 3 bases and J dropped 4 bases, with 8 bases sitting between them. The CDR3 runs 13 residues. From germline, CDR1 is MNHEY and CDR2 SMNVEV (reference sequence). In nucleotides, the CDR3 is TGTGCCAGCAGTTTGTACTTCCCAGATACGCAGTATTTT. Protein product: CASSLYFPDTQYF.

The gene calls are TRBV6-6 and TRBJ1-1; possible D gene TRBD1, 5 bases. Deletions cut 4 bases from V and 10 bases from J, with 25 bases between. The CDR3 is 16 residues long. Germline V CDR1 and CDR2: MNHNY, SVGAGI (reference sequence). CDR3 residues: CASSSLGGDSKLGAFF. CDR3 coding DNA: TGTGCCAGCAGTTCCTTAGGCGGAGACAGCAAGTTAGGAGCTTTCTTT.

The genes are TRBV5-4 and TRBJ1-1; 9 bases are a match to TRBD1. The CDR3 has 14 residues. Per germline, CDR1 SGHNT and CDR2 YYREEE (reference sequence). J gave up 4 bases and V 3 bases, and 4 bases lay outside the gene matches. CDR3: CASSSRDRATEAFF. The CDR3 DNA reads as TGTGCCAGCAGCTCCCGGGACAGGGCCACTGAAGCTTTCTTT.

V usage is TRBV19 and J usage is TRBJ1-5; TRBD1 aligns across 9 bases. Germline-derived CDR1 and CDR2 are LNHDA and SQIVND (reference sequence). V lost 5 bases to trimming and J lost 0 bases; unmatched junction nucleotides: 11. The CDR3 runs to 18 residues. Here the CDR3 DNA reads TGTGCCAGTAGTTCGGACAGGGGTTGGGTGAATAGCAATCAGCCCCAGCATTTT. It translates to CASSSDRGWVNSNQPQHF.

CDR3 nucleotides: TGTGCCAGCAGCAGGGGGGGGCCGATCTACGAGCAGTACTTC. Its translation: CASSRGGPIYEQYF. The chain couples TRBV21-1 to TRBJ2-7; no check of the table's D call, TRBD2, against the DNA was made. TRBV21-1 is recorded as a pseudogene. CDR3 size: 14 residues.

This rearrangement joins TRBV6-6 to TRBJ1-2; 9 bases are a match to TRBD1. Germline V lookup: CDR1 MNHNY, CDR2 SVGAGI (reference sequence). The junction had 9 bases not matched to a gene; V was cut back by 6 bases and J by 4 bases. This CDR3 comprises 15 residues. The CDR3 loop is CASRRRGQGLYGYTF. CDR3 in DNA: TGTGCCAGCAGGAGGAGGGGACAGGGACTCTATGGCTACACCTTC.